This T cell receptor beta chain is drawn from a study of long-term antiretroviral therapy in people with HIV. The wider study: The 2015 immediate-ART recommendation was preceded by the earliest samples by about a decade.

They ran version v3.0 of the immunoSEQ assay at survey level. The target of sequencing was 40,000-50,000 T-cell genomes per sample. Using immunoSEQ multiplex PCR, the repertoire was profiled, and TCRdb retains in-frame clones only, with some absent. Here the sample spans under 20,000 clones, under 80% being singletons. CDR1 SGHTA and CDR2 FQGTGA come from the germline V gene. With 0 bases removed from V and 13 bases from J, the gap between germline ends came to 24 bases. The CDR3 loop spans 17 amino acids. Material: unsorted PBMCs, obtained 2.1 to 2.2 years before starting antiretroviral therapy. The genes are TRBV7-3 and TRBJ2-2, with D possibly called TRBD1 or TRBD2 (5 bases each). The receptor's source is a man younger than 40 with HIV. The CDR3: CASSLTGTGPQTGLLFF. CDR3 in DNA: TGTGCCAGCAGCTTAACCGGGACCGGCCCCCAAACCGGGTTGCTGTTTTTT. The full variable domain, with the rest looked up from reference TRBV7-3 and TRBJ2-2, is GAGVSQTPSNKVTEKGKYVELRCDPISGHTALYWYRQSLGQGPEFLIYFQGTGAADDSGLPNDRFFAVRPEGSVSTLKIQRTERGDSAVYLCASSLTGTGPQTGLLFFGEGSRLTVL.